This record covers a single TCR beta chain. TCRdb's copy holds only in-frame clones and misses some; the assay was immunoSEQ multiplex PCR. The sample records 300,000 to 350,000 clones, roughly 85% being singletons. This sample is part of a study of blood T cell repertoires in COVID-19. Study-wide background: Sites across the United States, Italy and Spain contributed samples from acute and convalescent COVID-19.

Donors in Cohort 3 who had recovered were those with two negative PCRs, healthcare professional clearance, or resolution of their symptoms. This CDR3 contains 13 residues. V was pared by 6 bases and J by 10 bases, with 5 bases of the junction left unmatched. The chain carries TRBV12-3 or TRBV12-4 and TRBJ1-6; 8 nucleotides agree with TRBD1. The clonotype comes from a man in his thirties or forties who had recovered from COVID-19. The sample comprised PBMCs or T cells enriched from blood (not recorded which). CDR3 DNA sequence: TGTGCCAGCAGCGACAGGGGTGGGTCACCCCTCCACTTT. Translating it yields CASSDRGGSPLHF.